One T cell receptor beta chain is described in this entry. Antigen specificity is unknown. The germline V gene has CDR1 MNHNS and CDR2 SASEGT. With 2 bases clipped from V and 4 bases from J, the junction kept 3 bases outside the gene matches. The CDR3 has 14 amino acids. Only in-frame clones appear in the TCRdb table, and some are missing; sequencing was by immunoSEQ multiplex PCR. This sample yields 130,000 or so clones, of which around 86% are seen a single time; over 2.5% belongs to the top ten. The analysis combined second doses at about 4 or about 12 weeks. This sample was included in a study of T cell responses to AZD1222 COVID-19 vaccine. General study results and limits: With dominance at 160-218 and 743-854, vaccine-associated CD4 TCRs spanned spike. Repertoires were obtained solely post-peak T cell response. Donor demographics were predominantly white British with a female majority; clonal diversity may be underestimated.

The source material was peripheral blood, sampled 28 days after the second AZD1222 dose. This TCR derives from an adult who received the AZD1222 COVID-19 vaccine. The chain recombines TRBV6-1 with TRBJ1-1; 8 nucleotides line up with TRBD1. In DNA, the CDR3 is TGTGCCAGCAGTGAATACAGGGGGACCACTGAAGCTTTCTTT. Translated, it gives CASSEYRGTTEAFF.